Shown below are 26 T cell receptor beta chains from a single sample sequenced in a study of sequential checkpoint blockade in melanoma. TCRdb's copy holds only in-frame clones and misses some; the assay was immunoSEQ multiplex PCR. The data hold about 22,000 clones, with around 75% observed a single time. This sample's treatment: randomized to nivolumab then ipilimumab (arm A) or the reverse (arm B). Sample: CD8+ T cells sorted from blood (inferred from file names), taken from a patient given nivolumab and ipilimumab in sequence. These receptors were collected from a human donor with melanoma.

This chain connects TRBV7-9 to TRBJ2-3, with D possibly being TRBD2 (5 bases). CDR1 is SEHNR, CDR2 FQNEAQ, per germline (reference sequence). Trimming stripped 2 bases from V and 0 bases from J, with 21 bases between. This CDR3 has 19 residues. In DNA form, the CDR3 reads TGTGCCAGCAGCTTAAAGATTGGGCAGGAGGATCCTAGCACAGATACGCAGTATTTT. It encodes CASSLKIGQEDPSTDTQYF.

The chain uses TRBV19 and TRBJ1-2, with D possibly being TRBD1 (6 bases). The CDR3 is 13 residues long. The germline CDR1 and CDR2 sequences are LNHDA and SQIVND (reference sequence). V was pared by 3 bases and J by 8 bases, with 13 bases between. CDR3 protein: CASSISGTLGYTF. In DNA, the CDR3 is TGTGCCAGTAGTATCAGCGGGACATTAGGCTACACCTTC.

This clone has just one count. The V and J genes are TRBV15 and TRBJ2-1, with a tentative D call TRBD1 (7 bases). The germline CDR1 and CDR2 sequences are LNHNV and YYDKDF (reference sequence). Trimming left V 4 bases short and J 4 bases short, with 11 bases between. The CDR3 extends over 14 amino acids. CDR3 loop: CATSIPGGYNEQFF. The CDR3 nucleotides are TGTGCCACCAGCATCCCAGGGGGGTACAATGAGCAGTTCTTC.

This clone has just a few counts. J is TRBJ1-2 and V is TRBV28; D is perhaps TRBD1 (6 bases). The CDR3 runs 13 residues. Deletions cut 7 bases from V and 5 bases from J, with 14 bases between. The V gene's germline CDR1 is MDHEN and CDR2 SYDVKM. In DNA form, the CDR3 reads TGTGCCAGCACCAGGACAGACTTTTATGGCTACACCTTC. Amino acid sequence: CASTRTDFYGYTF.

J is TRBJ2-1 and V is TRBV10-3; TRBD2 might be the D (5 bases). V shed 11 bases and J shed 8 bases, with 16 bases lying between them. CDR3 length: 12 residues. CDR1 and CDR2 from the germline V gene are ENHRY and SYGVKD. DNA of the CDR3: TGTGCCTCCGGACTTTTAGGCGATGAGCAGTTCTTC. Its translation: CASGLLGDEQFF.

This chain uses TRBV18 with TRBJ2-7; 7 nucleotides match TRBD2. V lost 2 bases to trimming and J lost 4 bases; unmatched junction nucleotides: 5. Germline-derived CDR1 and CDR2 are KGHSH and LQKENI. The length of the CDR3 is 14 residues. The CDR3 loop reads CASSPMREGYEQYF. The DNA for the CDR3 is TGTGCCAGCTCACCAATGAGGGAGGGATACGAGCAGTACTTC.

This chain joins TRBV5-4 and TRBJ2-7; no definite D call. This CDR3 contains 12 residues. V was shortened by 3 bases and J by 2 bases, with 6 bases between the two germline ends. From germline, CDR1 is SGHNT and CDR2 YYREEE (reference sequence). CDR3 DNA sequence: TGTGCCAGCAGCTCAGATACCTACGAGCAGTACTTC. It codes for CASSSDTYEQYF.

The CDR3 DNA follows: TGTGCCAGCAGTCAGACAGGGTTGTCCTACGAGCAGTACTTC. Protein product: CASSQTGLSYEQYF. The V call is TRBV4-2, the J call TRBJ2-7; 7 bases match TRBD1. The CDR3 loop spans 14 amino acids. V trimming: 6 bases; J trimming: 1 base; junction bases outside the gene matches: 6. The V gene's germline CDR1 is LGHNA and CDR2 YNFKEQ.

The chain recombines TRBV7-9 with TRBJ2-7; TRBD1 matches 9 bases. The trim removed 5 bases at V and 5 bases at J, leaving 10 bases unmatched. This CDR3 has 15 amino acids. Germline values: CDR1 SEHNR, CDR2 FQNEAQ (reference sequence). CDR3 DNA sequence: TGTGCCAGCAGCCTGCATTCCGGGACAGGGAACGAGCAGTACTTC. This codes for CASSLHSGTGNEQYF.

This clone was observed a handful of times. The chain links TRBV9 to TRBJ2-1, with 8 positions matching TRBD2. V lost 0 bases, J lost 5 bases, and 4 bases stayed unmatched. CDR1 SGDLS and CDR2 YYNGEE come from the germline V gene. The CDR3 runs to 15 residues. CDR3 DNA: TGTGCCAGCAGCGTAGTAGTAGCGGGGCACAATGAGCAGTTCTTC. As protein: CASSVVVAGHNEQFF.

This clone is deemed medium-sized (0.01 to 0.1%). The chain recombines TRBV2 with TRBJ2-5; possibly TRBD2 for D (6 bases). The V gene lost 10 bases and the J gene lost 7 bases, with 16 bases spanning the gap. This CDR3 spans 12 amino acids. CDR1 and CDR2 from the germline V gene are SNHLY and FYNNEI. The CDR3 region has the DNA TGTGCCATTTCGGACCCCGGGGGGACCCAGTACTTC. Its protein is CAISDPGGTQYF. Variable domain in full (rest from reference TRBV2 and TRBJ2-5): EPEVTQTPSHQVTQMGQEVILRCVPISNHLYFYWYRQILGQKVEFLVSFYNNEISEKSEIFDDQFSVERPDGSNFTLKIRSTKLEDSAMYFCAISDPGGTQYFGPGTRLLVL.

The CDR3 spells CSAASRTGSSGANVLTF. CDR3 in DNA: TGCAGCGCCGCCTCTAGGACAGGCAGCTCTGGGGCCAACGTCCTGACTTTC. The rearrangement joins TRBV29-1 to TRBJ2-6; 7 bases fit TRBD1. V was clipped by 7 bases and J by 0 bases; unmatched bases: 12. The CDR3 is 17 amino acids. Per the germline V gene, CDR1 is SQVTM and CDR2 is ANQGSEA.

The chain carries TRBV28 and TRBJ2-5; TRBD2 agrees at 8 bases. The V and J ends lost 1 base and 4 bases, in that order; junction bases with no gene match: 8. Germline lookup yields CDR1 MDHEN and CDR2 SYDVKM. The CDR3 spans 16 residues. CDR3 loop: CASSLSGGEGVETQYF. In nucleotides, the CDR3 is TGTGCCAGCAGTTTATCGGGGGGGGAGGGCGTAGAGACCCAGTACTTC.

The chain couples TRBV6-1 to TRBJ2-7; 8 bases align to TRBD2. Germline loops: CDR1 MNHNS, CDR2 SASEGT. V shed 2 bases and J 6 bases; nucleotides not matched to a gene: 6. The CDR3 covers 14 residues. CDR3: CASSESGGWGEQYF. CDR3 nucleotides: TGTGCCAGCAGTGAAAGCGGGGGCTGGGGCGAGCAGTACTTC.

The chain links TRBV21-1 to TRBJ1-5; the D call TRBD1 from the table was never checked on the DNA. TRBV21-1 is recorded as a pseudogene. This CDR3 has 13 residues. The CDR3 loop reads CASSPRGWGPQHF. CDR3 nucleotide sequence: TGTGCCAGCAGCCCCAGGGGCTGGGGGCCCCAGCATTTT.

This clone was seen a handful of times. The V and J genes are TRBV27 and TRBJ2-2; possible D gene TRBD2, 6 bases. CDR3 length: 11 residues. The germline gives CDR1 MNHEY, CDR2 SMNVEV (reference sequence). Trimming stripped 8 bases from V and 7 bases from J, with 8 bases between. The DNA of the CDR3 is TGTGCCAGCTGGAGGGGCGGGGAGCTGTTTTTT. Translation gives CASWRGGELFF.

This clone appeared a few times. V usage is TRBV23-1 and J usage is TRBJ1-2, with D tentatively TRBD1 (6 bases). TRBV23-1 is classed as an ORF, of uncertain function. Trimming took off 6 bases at V and 1 base at J, with 12 bases between the two ends. This CDR3 has 14 amino acids. Here the CDR3 reads CASRRDTLNYGYTF. The CDR3 DNA is TGCGCCAGCAGACGGGACACGCTTAACTATGGCTACACCTTC.

The chain is built from TRBV6-5 and TRBJ1-2, with 8 positions matching TRBD1. This CDR3 is 15 amino acids long. Germline V gene data show CDR1 as MNHEY and CDR2 as SVGAGI. V lost 11 bases, J lost 1 base, and 12 bases stayed unmatched. CDR3 sequence reads: CASRLTGDGNYGYTF. The CDR3 nucleotides read TGTGCCTCCCGCTTGACAGGGGATGGTAACTATGGCTACACCTTC.

The rearrangement uses TRBV5-6 and TRBJ2-2; the D gene is possibly TRBD2 (6 bases). Trimming cost V 4 bases and J 7 bases, with 14 bases left between them. The CDR3 contains 14 residues. CDR1 SGHDT and CDR2 YYEEEE come from the germline V gene. The CDR3 region has the DNA TGTGCCAGCAGCCCGGGACTCACGAACGGGGAGCTGTTTTTT. Translated, it gives CASSPGLTNGELFF.

For the CDR3, the DNA is TGCGCCAGCAGTGTCAACCGGGACAGTTTCTCCTACAATGAGCAGTTCTTC. Protein product: CASSVNRDSFSYNEQFF. V gene TRBV10-2 combines with J gene TRBJ2-1; TRBD1 matches 7 bases. Germline V lookup: CDR1 WSHSY, CDR2 SAAADI. The CDR3 is 17 amino acids. V lost 4 bases, J lost 0 bases, and 9 bases stayed unmatched.

The gene calls are TRBV2 and TRBJ2-6, with D possibly matching TRBD1 (6 bases). CDR3 length equals 16 residues. Germline lookup yields CDR1 SNHLY and CDR2 FYNNEI. V was trimmed by 5 bases and J by 3 bases, leaving 14 bases between them. The DNA for the CDR3 is TGTGCCAGCAGTCCACCTGAGACAGGTGGGGCCAACGTCCTGACTTTC. Protein product: CASSPPETGGANVLTF.

The CDR3 DNA is TGTGCCAGCAGCGTATCTACAGGAACCGGGACTACCTACACCGGGGAGCTGTTTTTT. Amino acid sequence: CASSVSTGTGTTYTGELFF. V gene TRBV9 combines with J gene TRBJ2-2; TRBD2 agrees at 7 bases. In germline, CDR1 is SGDLS, CDR2 YYNGEE. J gave up 3 bases and V 1 base, and 15 bases lay outside the gene matches. This CDR3 contains 19 residues.

The chain recombines TRBV5-5 with TRBJ1-5; D uncertain. Trimming removed 4 bases from V and 4 bases from J, with 9 bases in between. The CDR3 loop spans 13 amino acids. Germline lookup yields CDR1 SGHKS and CDR2 YYEKEE (reference sequence). The CDR3 DNA follows: TGTGCCAGCAGCGTCGGGTCGAATCAGCCCCAGCATTTT. It specifies CASSVGSNQPQHF.

This sequence joins TRBV10-3 and TRBJ2-5; D gene ambiguous. With the DNA end fitting TRBJ2-7 better, the J assignment may be wrong. The CDR3 runs 11 residues. Germline-derived CDR1 and CDR2 are ENHRY and SYGVKD. This CDR3 is CAISVDYEQYF. In DNA form, the CDR3 reads TGTGCCATCAGTGTGGACTACGAGCAGTACTTC.

This chain links TRBV28 with TRBJ1-3; 10 nucleotides match TRBD1. The J segment lost 2 bases and the V segment lost 0 bases, leaving 1 base of the junction unmatched. Germline V gives CDR1 MDHEN, CDR2 SYDVKM. The CDR3 is made up of 16 amino acids. The CDR3 region is CASSLWTGGTGNTIYF. The CDR3 coding sequence is TGTGCCAGCAGTTTATGGACAGGGGGCACTGGAAACACCATATATTTT.

V and J are TRBV19 and TRBJ2-5; D call uncertain. Trimming took off 9 bases at V and 5 bases at J, with 19 bases between the two ends. CDR3 size: 14 residues. CDR1 and CDR2 (germline): LNHDA, SQIVND (reference sequence). CDR3 DNA sequence: TGTGCCAGCCCAGCTATTAGGCGAGGCGAGACCCAGTACTTC. Its translation is CASPAIRRGETQYF.